This entry features one T cell receptor (beta chain) sequence. The antigen is not known. The record originates from a study of post-analysis software for immune sequencing data. Whole-study findings and limits: Five TRBV segments were significantly more frequent in patients than in controls. TRBV5-6, TRBV5-1 and TRBV20-1 were among these segments.

The authors incorporated unique molecular identifiers into the TCR beta cDNA libraries. One entry per CDR3 protein, called by TCRdb with MiXCR from the PCR reads. The table lists 650,000 to 900,000 distinct CDR3 sequences, roughly 46% of them singletons, with over 4.5% in the top ten. V trimming: 5 bases; J trimming: 13 bases; junction bases outside the gene matches: 12. This CDR3 has 13 amino acids. The germline V gene encodes CDR1 DFQATT and CDR2 SNEGSKA (reference sequence). Sequenced: blood. The V and J genes are TRBV20-1 and TRBJ2-4; 9 nucleotides match TRBD1. The clonotype comes from a girl between 10 and 17 years old with multiple sclerosis. The CDR3 coding sequence is TGCAGTGCTTCGGGGACAGGGACCGGGGAGCAGTACTTC. This codes for CSASGTGTGEQYF.